This T cell receptor (beta chain) was sequenced in a study of naive and memory T cell subsets. The beta constant-region primer was an equimolar mix of two oligonucleotides covering TRBC1 and TRBC2. Each CDR3 protein gets one entry after TCRdb re-called the UMI-ligation and nested PCR reads with MiXCR. Of approximately 89,000 distinct CDR3 sequences listed, over 7% are singletons. Germline V CDR1 and CDR2: MNHEY, SVGEGT. CDR3 length equals 13 residues. Trimming took 4 bases from V and 5 from J, leaving 12 bases between them. The receptor's source is a human donor in good health. The chain links TRBV6-2 or TRBV6-3 to TRBJ2-7; D gene uncertain. The sample was central memory CD4+ T cells from blood. The CDR3 region is CASSLRGIHEQYF. For the CDR3, the DNA is TGTGCCAGCAGTTTGCGCGGAATCCACGAGCAGTACTTC.